Listed below are T cell receptor beta chains from one sample, sequenced in a study of response to subunit inactivated influenza vaccine. Each CDR3 protein gets one entry after TCRdb re-called the RT-PCR reads with MiXCR. The table shows hundreds of thousands of distinct CDR3 sequences, with 20% to 25% occurring only once. Sample: PBMCs from blood, taken 21 months after vaccination. The receptors were sampled from a man aged 50 to 69 who received an inactivated influenza vaccine. Both conserved end residues are part of each CDR3. The D gene is left open where the match is weak. Part of the rows lack a size; the others show once, few, many or a class for expanded clones.

cdr3_aa | cdr3_nt | d_call | clone_size | j_call | v_call
CASSHDSGTSSTDTQYF | TGTGCCAGCAGCCACGACTCCGGGACGTCGAGCACAGATACGCAGTATTTT | . | many | TRBJ2-3 | TRBV7-6
CSVELAPRTDTQYF | TGCAGCGTTGAACTAGCTCCGCGCACAGATACGCAGTATTTT | . | few | TRBJ2-3 | TRBV29-1
CASSHTGFDQPQHF | TGTGCCAGCAGCCATACAGGGTTTGATCAGCCCCAGCATTTT | . | many | TRBJ1-5 | TRBV4-2
CASNLSPYNEQFF | TGTGCCAGCAATCTATCTCCCTACAATGAGCAGTTCTTC | . | few | TRBJ2-1 | TRBV7-2
CASSLARVRSGNTIYF | TGTGCCAGCAGCTTAGCTAGGGTGCGCTCTGGAAACACCATATATTTT | . | few | TRBJ1-3 | TRBV7-8
CSAPLAGGTDTQYF | TGCAGTGCCCCTTTAGCGGGAGGGACAGATACGCAGTATTTT | TRBD2 | . | TRBJ2-3 | TRBV20-1
CATANYSPLHF | TGTGCCACCGCCAATTATTCACCCCTCCACTTT | . | few | TRBJ1-6 | TRBV2
CALRQGLTEAFF | TGTGCCCTGCGGCAGGGCCTTACTGAAGCTTTCTTT | . | few | TRBJ1-1 | TRBV5-8
CATSDLKDRDIQYF | TGTGCCACCAGTGATTTGAAAGATAGGGACATTCAGTACTTC | . | . | TRBJ2-4 | TRBV24-1
CASSPGLAGPFVSYEQYF | TGTGCCAGCAGTCCGGGACTAGCGGGCCCATTCGTCTCCTACGAGCAGTACTTC | TRBD2 | . | TRBJ2-7 | TRBV11-1
CATMGTGETGELFF | TGTGCCACCATGGGGACAGGAGAAACCGGGGAGCTGTTTTTT | TRBD1 | few | TRBJ2-2 | TRBV24-1
CASSQGLSFYGYTF | TGTGCCAGCAGCCAAGGGCTATCCTTCTATGGCTACACCTTC | . | few | TRBJ1-2 | TRBV3-1
CSVPTAGNTIYF | TGCAGTGTCCCGACGGCGGGAAACACCATATATTTT | . | . | TRBJ1-3 | TRBV20-1
CSASFRGLTDTQYF | TGCAGTGCTTCTTTCCGGGGCCTGACAGATACGCAGTATTTT | . | . | TRBJ2-3 | TRBV20-1
CASKGAEWETQYF | TGTGCCAGTAAGGGGGCAGAATGGGAGACCCAGTACTTC | . | . | TRBJ2-5 | TRBV21-1